The clone carrying this T cell receptor (beta chain) was recorded at least ten times. The target antigen is unknown. TCRdb ran MiXCR on the multiplex PCR reads and lists one entry per CDR3 protein. There are roughly 260,000 distinct CDR3 sequences in the sample; 30% occur only once, and roughly 1.2% lies in the top ten. This sample is drawn from a study of breast tumors, draining lymph nodes, adjacent tissues. Samples came from axillary lymph nodes draining the breast cancer. Findings of the study overall: The data were judged consistent with most tumor T cells coming from lymph node and expanding in tumor. The lymph node origin of tumor T cells was framed as consistent with a hypothesis, not demonstrated. Tumor TCR diversity was below lymph nodes but above nontumor tissue.

Germline trimming cut 3 bases from V and 1 base from J; bases unmatched to any gene: 3. The CDR3 spans 17 residues. The germline CDR1 and CDR2 sequences are MNHNS and SASEGT. Material: axillary lymph node tissue. This TCR derives from a female donor with breast cancer. Some clones in this sample may be carry-over from other donors' samples. The rearrangement uses TRBV6-1 and TRBJ2-6, with 10 bases that match TRBD1. CDR3 loop: CASSDPGQGSGANVLTF. DNA for the CDR3: TGTGCCAGCAGTGATCCGGGACAGGGGTCTGGGGCCAACGTCCTGACTTTC.